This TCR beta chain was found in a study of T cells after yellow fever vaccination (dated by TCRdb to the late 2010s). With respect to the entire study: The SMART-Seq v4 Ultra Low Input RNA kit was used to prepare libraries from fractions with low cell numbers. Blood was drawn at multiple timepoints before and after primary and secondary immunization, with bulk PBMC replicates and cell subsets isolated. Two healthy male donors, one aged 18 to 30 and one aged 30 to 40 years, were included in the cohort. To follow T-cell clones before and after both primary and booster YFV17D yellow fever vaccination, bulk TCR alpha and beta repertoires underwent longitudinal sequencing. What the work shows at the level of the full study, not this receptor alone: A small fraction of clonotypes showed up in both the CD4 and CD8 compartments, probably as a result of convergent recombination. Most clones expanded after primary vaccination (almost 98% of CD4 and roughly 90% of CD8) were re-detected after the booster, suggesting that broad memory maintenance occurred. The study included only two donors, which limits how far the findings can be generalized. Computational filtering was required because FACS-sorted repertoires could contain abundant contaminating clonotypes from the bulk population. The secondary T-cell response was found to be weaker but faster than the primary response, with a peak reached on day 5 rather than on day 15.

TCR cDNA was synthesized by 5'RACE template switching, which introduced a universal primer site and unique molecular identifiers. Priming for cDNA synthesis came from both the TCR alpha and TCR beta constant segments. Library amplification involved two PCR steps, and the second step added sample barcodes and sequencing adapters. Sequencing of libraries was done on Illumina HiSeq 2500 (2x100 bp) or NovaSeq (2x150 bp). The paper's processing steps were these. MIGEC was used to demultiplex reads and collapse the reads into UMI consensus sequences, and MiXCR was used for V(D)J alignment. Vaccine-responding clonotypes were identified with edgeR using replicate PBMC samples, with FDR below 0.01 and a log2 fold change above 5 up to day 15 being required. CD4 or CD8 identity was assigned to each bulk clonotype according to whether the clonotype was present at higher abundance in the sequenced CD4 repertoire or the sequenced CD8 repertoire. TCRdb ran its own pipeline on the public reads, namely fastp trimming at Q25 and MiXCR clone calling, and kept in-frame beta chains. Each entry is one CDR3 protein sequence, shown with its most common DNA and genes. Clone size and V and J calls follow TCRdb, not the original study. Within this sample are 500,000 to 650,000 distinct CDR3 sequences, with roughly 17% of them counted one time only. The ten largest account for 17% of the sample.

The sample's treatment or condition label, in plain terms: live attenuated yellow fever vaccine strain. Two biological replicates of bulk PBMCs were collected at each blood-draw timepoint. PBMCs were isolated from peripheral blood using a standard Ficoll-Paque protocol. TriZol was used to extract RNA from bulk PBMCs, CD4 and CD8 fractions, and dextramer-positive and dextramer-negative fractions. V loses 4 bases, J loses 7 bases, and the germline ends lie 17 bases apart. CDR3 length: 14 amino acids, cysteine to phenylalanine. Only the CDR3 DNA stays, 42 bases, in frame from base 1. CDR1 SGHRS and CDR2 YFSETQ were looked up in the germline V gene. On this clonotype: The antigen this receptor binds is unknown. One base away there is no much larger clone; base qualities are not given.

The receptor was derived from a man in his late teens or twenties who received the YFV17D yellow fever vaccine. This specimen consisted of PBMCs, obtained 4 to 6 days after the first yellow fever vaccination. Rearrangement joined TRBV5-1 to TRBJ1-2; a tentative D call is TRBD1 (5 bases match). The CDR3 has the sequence CASSPDEGRSGYTF. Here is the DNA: TGCGCCAGCAGCCCTGATGAGGGGAGGTCTGGCTACACCTTC.